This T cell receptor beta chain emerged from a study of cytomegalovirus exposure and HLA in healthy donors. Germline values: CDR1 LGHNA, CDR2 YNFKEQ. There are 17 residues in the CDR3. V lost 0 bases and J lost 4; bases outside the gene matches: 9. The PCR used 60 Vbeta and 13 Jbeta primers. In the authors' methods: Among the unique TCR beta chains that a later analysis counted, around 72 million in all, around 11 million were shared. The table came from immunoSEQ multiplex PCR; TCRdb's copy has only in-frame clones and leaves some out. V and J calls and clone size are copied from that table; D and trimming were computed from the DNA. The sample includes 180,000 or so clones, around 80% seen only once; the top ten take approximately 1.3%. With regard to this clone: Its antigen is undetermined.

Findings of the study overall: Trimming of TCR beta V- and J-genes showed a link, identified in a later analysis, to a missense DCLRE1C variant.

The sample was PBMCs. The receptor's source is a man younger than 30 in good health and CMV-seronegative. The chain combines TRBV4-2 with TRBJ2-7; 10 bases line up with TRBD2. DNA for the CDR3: TGTGCCAGCAGCCAAGAGTCTCCTAGCGGGAGATCTTACGAGCAGTACTTC. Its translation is CASSQESPSGRSYEQYF.